The TCR beta chain described here comes from a study of blood T cell repertoires in COVID-19. The CDR3 sequence is 14 residues long. The germline V and J ends were trimmed by 4 bases and 1 base, with 10 bases remaining between them. Per the germline V gene, CDR1 is LGHDT and CDR2 is YNNKEL (reference sequence). Sequencing was performed with immunoSEQ multiplex PCR; in TCRdb, only in-frame clones are kept and a portion is missing. The sample includes 93,000 or so clones, approximately 84% of them seen just once. This clone was counted once. This chain joins TRBV3-1 (or the pseudogene TRBV3-2) and TRBJ1-1; D not certain. The sequence derives from a human donor in a cohort sampled during active COVID-19. The sample taken for sequencing was peripheral blood. The CDR3 bases are TGTGCCAGCAGCCTTCGGACTGCGAACACTGAAGCTTTCTTT. As protein: CASSLRTANTEAFF.